A selection of T cell receptor beta chains follows, all from one sample in a study of T cell clonotyping in hematopoietic cell transplantation. Some clones are missing from TCRdb's copy, which holds only in-frame ones; the method was immunoSEQ multiplex PCR. The sample has around 9,000 clones; approximately 84% are singletons. The sample was PBMCs, taken at the time of graft-versus-host disease after allogeneic stem cell transplant. Source of these receptors: a male patient aged 55-69 years who had an allogeneic stem cell transplant from an unrelated donor, so the T cells may come from the graft donor. Some clones in this sample may be carry-over from other donors' samples. Both conserved end residues are part of each CDR3. D genes are given only for firm matches. A clone size is listed for some rows: how often the clone was seen (once, few, many), or a class if it is expanded.

>TRBV19|-|TRBJ2-3|-
TGTGCCAGTAGTTCCCGGGACGGTAGCACAGATACGCAGTATTTT
CASSSRDGSTDTQYF
>TRBV6-5|few|TRBJ2-7|TRBD1
TGTGCCAGCAGTTACGGGACAGGGAGCTCCTACGAGCAGTACTTC
CASSYGTGSSYEQYF
>TRBV7-9|-|TRBJ1-2|-
TGTGCCAGCAGATCCTCGATTGACTATGGCTACACCTTC
CASRSSIDYGYTF
>TRBV4-3|few|TRBJ2-2|-
TGCGCCAGCAGCCAAGAGCGCATGAACACCGGGGAGCTGTTTTTT
CASSQERMNTGELFF
>TRBV12-5|-|TRBJ2-1|-
TGTGCTAGTGGTTTGGTAAGCTCCTACAATGAGCAGTTCTTC
CASGLVSSYNEQFF
>TRBV4-1|-|TRBJ1-5|-
TGCGCCAGCAGCCAAGAGGGAAGCGGCAATCAGCCCCAGCATTTT
CASSQEGSGNQPQHF
>TRBV7-9|-|TRBJ2-7|-
TGTGCCACCGGGAGCCACTACGAGCAGTACTTC
CATGSHYEQYF
>TRBV11-2|-|TRBJ2-7|TRBD1
TGTGCCAGCGGCGCCGGGACAGGGGTTTACGAGCAGTACTTC
CASGAGTGVYEQYF
>TRBV9|-|TRBJ1-1|-
TGTGCCAGCAGCCCAGGGCTTCAGGCTGAAGCTTTCTTT
CASSPGLQAEAFF
>TRBV7-2|-|TRBJ2-3|-
TGTGCCAGCAGTCGGAGACCAGATACGCAGTATTTT
CASSRRPDTQYF
>TRBV5-8|-|TRBJ1-2|TRBD1
TGTGCCAGCAGCCTAGACAGGGTGTATGGCTACACCTTC
CASSLDRVYGYTF
>TRBV6-5|-|TRBJ1-1|-
TGTGCCAGCAGTTACTCCCGGGCCTTCAACACTGAAGCTTTCTTT
CASSYSRAFNTEAFF
>TRBV6-1|-|TRBJ2-7|-
TGTGCCAGCAGTGATAAGGGTAATTCTTTGTACGAGCAGTACTTC
CASSDKGNSLYEQYF
>TRBV19|-|TRBJ2-7|-
TGTGCCAGTAGTAACAACCTCCACGAGCAGTACTTC
CASSNNLHEQYF
>TRBV9|-|TRBJ1-2|-
TGTGCCAGCAGCCTGAACTATGGCTACACCTTC
CASSLNYGYTF
>TRBV5-1|-|TRBJ2-2|TRBD1
TGCGCCAGCAGCGTAACAGGGGGCCCTGCCGGGGAGCTGTTTTTT
CASSVTGGPAGELFF
>TRBV13|-|TRBJ2-3|-
TGTGCCAGCAGGTTGGTGGGACCCCGGTCAGGTACGCAGTATTTT
CASRLVGPRSGTQYF
>TRBV2|once|TRBJ2-7|-
TGTGCCAGCAGAGGGCTTGGCTACGAGCAGTACTTC
CASRGLGYEQYF
>TRBV19|-|TRBJ2-5|-
TGTGCCAGTAGTACGGGGACACTACAAGAGACCCAGTACTTC
CASSTGTLQETQYF
>TRBV5-1|-|TRBJ2-7|-
TGCGCCAGCAGCCCGGTCGCCTCCTACGAGCAGTACTTC
CASSPVASYEQYF
>TRBV10-3|-|TRBJ1-6|-
TGTGCCACGGGGCGGGGTGGAGATTCACCCCTCCACTTT
CATGRGGDSPLHF
>TRBV7-3|-|TRBJ2-2|-
TGTGCCAGCAGCTTAGGTTTCGTTCGGAACACCGGGGAGCTGTTTTTT
CASSLGFVRNTGELFF